This T cell receptor beta chain was captured by sequencing in a study of cytomegalovirus exposure and HLA in healthy donors. Study-level findings and limits: Three of the chains that were CMV-associated were confirmed in vitro to be specific for CMV antigens. Analyzed later, association rates of TCRs varied across HLA loci, with DRB1 most and HLA-C fewest. Later analysis suggested links between common viral pathogens and several top significant clusters. Most of the CMV-associated TCR beta chains (in a later analysis) appeared to be HLA-restricted.

Concerning this clone: Its cognate antigen is unknown.

Primers included in the PCR were 60 Vbeta and 13 Jbeta primers. Profiled with immunoSEQ multiplex PCR; TCRdb holds only in-frame clones, not every one. The sample holds about 90,000 clones, roughly 71% seen once. The sequence derives from a woman aged 18-29 years in good health and CMV-seropositive. Sequenced sample: PBMCs.

CDR3 DNA sequence: TGTGCCAGCAGTTTGGGACTGAACTACGAGCAGTACTTC. Its protein product is CASSLGLNYEQYF. The chain combines TRBV27 with TRBJ2-7; D might be TRBD2 (6 bases). V dropped 3 bases and J dropped 3 bases, with 9 bases sitting between them. From germline, CDR1 is MNHEY and CDR2 SMNVEV (reference sequence). The length of the CDR3 is 13 residues.